The 10 T cell receptor beta chains below all came from one sample that was sequenced in a study of shared T cell receptors in the human thymus. Method: immunoSEQ multiplex PCR; TCRdb's copy keeps in-frame clones and lacks some. The repertoire holds 550,000 to 800,000 clones, with 70% to 90% as singletons. The same data also contributed to another study, on human thymus T cells.

What was sequenced was thymocytes. These receptors were collected from a girl under three years old with a congenital heart defect.

Here the CDR3 DNA reads TGCGCCAGCAGCCAAGACATCGGGGGGGATAACGAGCAGTACTTC. It is translated as CASSQDIGGDNEQYF. The rearrangement links TRBV4-3 to TRBJ2-7, with 8 nucleotides matching TRBD2. Germline V lookup: CDR1 LGHNA, CDR2 YSLEER. CDR3 size: 15 residues. V trimming: 0 bases; J trimming: 5 bases; junction bases outside the gene matches: 6.

The chain couples TRBV27 to TRBJ2-1; 7 nucleotides agree with TRBD2. V was pared by 6 bases and J by 8 bases, with 16 bases of the junction left unmatched. This CDR3 is built from 16 residues. Looked up from germline, CDR1 is MNHEY and CDR2 is SMNVEV (reference sequence). The CDR3 loop is CASSAMTSRVIDEQFF. CDR3 sequence (DNA): TGTGCCAGCAGCGCGATGACTAGCAGGGTGATCGATGAGCAGTTCTTC.

The chain has TRBV4-3 and TRBJ2-7; the D is unclear. CDR3 length: 13 amino acids. The V end lost 2 bases, the J end lost 7 bases, and 12 bases lay between the germline ends. Germline CDR1 LGHNA, CDR2 YSLEER. CDR3 sequence reads: CASSQTTLREQYF. The CDR3 DNA reads as TGCGCCAGCAGCCAAACCACCCTGAGAGAGCAGTACTTC.

V and J are TRBV4-3 and TRBJ2-3; D might be TRBD2 (7 bases). V gave up 4 bases and J gave up 0 bases, with 26 bases separating them. This CDR3 contains 20 residues. Germline V gene sequence: CDR1 LGHNA, CDR2 YSLEER. The CDR3 here is CASSPQAFLRGARSTDTQYF. The CDR3 nucleotides are TGCGCCAGCAGCCCTCAAGCTTTCTTACGGGGGGCCAGGAGCACAGATACGCAGTATTTT.

The chain employs TRBV15 and TRBJ1-1; D might be TRBD1 (5 bases). Germline V CDR1 and CDR2: LNHNV, YYDKDF (reference sequence). This CDR3 spans 16 amino acids. V lost 5 bases, J lost 1 base, and 17 bases lay in between. CDR3 loop: CATSRLNQQANTEAFF. The CDR3 coding sequence is TGTGCCACCAGCCGCCTGAACCAACAGGCGAACACTGAAGCTTTCTTT.

The sample holds one count of this clone. The chain recombines TRBV13 with TRBJ1-1; no firm D call. Germline lookup yields CDR1 PRHDT and CDR2 FYEKMQ (reference sequence). The CDR3 has 14 residues. V was pared by 6 bases and J by 0 bases, with 11 bases between. CDR3 nucleotide sequence: TGTGCCAGCAGTTTTCACCGAGTGAACACTGAAGCTTTCTTT. This codes for CASSFHRVNTEAFF.

The chain is built from TRBV29-1 and TRBJ1-2; TRBD1 is a possible D gene (5 bases). Trimming pared 7 bases from V and 3 bases from J, leaving 12 bases between. The CDR3 consists of 12 residues. Germline V gives CDR1 SQVTM, CDR2 ANQGSEA. CDR3 in amino acids: CSGGGRDYGYTF. In nucleotides, the CDR3 is TGCAGCGGCGGGGGACGGGACTATGGCTACACCTTC.

The rearrangement links TRBV28 to TRBJ1-2; 9 bases map to TRBD1. Unmatched junction bases numbered 15, after V lost 6 bases and J lost 7 bases. Germline V gene data show CDR1 as MDHEN and CDR2 as SYDVKM. The CDR3 covers 16 residues. The CDR3 DNA follows: TGTGCCAGCAGAAAAACCGGGACAGGGACGGGGATTGGCTACACCTTC. Translated: CASRKTGTGTGIGYTF.

The V gene is TRBV28, the J gene TRBJ1-1, with a weak D call TRBD1 (6 bases). The CDR3 loop spans 13 amino acids. CDR1 and CDR2 from the germline V gene are MDHEN and SYDVKM. V was shortened by 5 bases and J by 12 bases, with 19 bases between the two germline ends. The CDR3 region has the DNA TGTGCCAGCAGTCCGTCCAACCAGGGGAAAACTTTCTTT. It encodes CASSPSNQGKTFF.

The chain is built from TRBV7-3 and TRBJ2-7; TRBD2 is a possible D gene (5 bases). CDR3 size: 16 residues. V lost 5 bases, J lost 0 bases, and 17 bases lay in between. CDR1 and CDR2 from the germline V gene are SGHTA and FQGTGA. In nucleotides, the CDR3 is TGTGCCAGCAGCCAAAGGTGGGGAGAGAGCTCCTACGAGCAGTACTTC. Its translation: CASSQRWGESSYEQYF.